This T cell receptor beta chain was recorded in a study of T cells in Graves' hyperthyroidism and ophthalmopathy. Amplified TCR beta CDR3 regions derived from RNA transcripts. RT-PCR in the first round (using the HTBI primer set) targeted the TCR CDR3. One entry per CDR3 protein results from TCRdb running MiXCR on the multiplex PCR reads. The sample includes 620,000 or so distinct CDR3 sequences, about 14% of them seen just once. Germline V gene lookup returns CDR1 MNHEY and CDR2 SVGEGT. The CDR3 has 14 amino acids. The germline V and J ends were trimmed by 9 bases and 6 bases, with 20 bases remaining between them.

This chain uses TRBV6-2 or TRBV6-3 with TRBJ1-2; D perhaps matches TRBD1 (6 bases). The receptor's source is a woman aged 45-59 years with Graves' ophthalmopathy. Material for sequencing was blood. The CDR3 region has the DNA TGTGCCAGTACGTTGGACAGAATTGAAGATGGCTACACCTTC. The encoded protein is CASTLDRIEDGYTF.